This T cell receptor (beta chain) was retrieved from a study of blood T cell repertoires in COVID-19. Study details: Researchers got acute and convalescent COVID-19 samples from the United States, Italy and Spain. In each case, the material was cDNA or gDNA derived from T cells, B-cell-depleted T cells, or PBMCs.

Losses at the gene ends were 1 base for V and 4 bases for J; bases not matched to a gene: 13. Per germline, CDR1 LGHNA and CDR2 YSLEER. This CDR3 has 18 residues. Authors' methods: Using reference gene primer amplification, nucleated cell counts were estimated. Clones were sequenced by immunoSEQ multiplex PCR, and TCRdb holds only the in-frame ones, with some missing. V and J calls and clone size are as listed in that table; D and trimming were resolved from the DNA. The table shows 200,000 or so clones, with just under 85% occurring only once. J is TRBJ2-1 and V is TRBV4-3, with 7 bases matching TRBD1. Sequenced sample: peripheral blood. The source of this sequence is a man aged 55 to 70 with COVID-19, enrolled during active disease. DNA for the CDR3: TGCGCCAGCAGCCAAGGCCCCCCTGACAGGGCGGTGTACAATGAGCAGTTCTTC. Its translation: CASSQGPPDRAVYNEQFF.